This TCR beta chain was recovered during a study of shared T cell receptors in the human thymus. Clones were sequenced by immunoSEQ multiplex PCR, and TCRdb holds only the in-frame ones, with some missing. The top ten clones hold roughly 0.01% of a sample with 700,000 or so clones, 70% to 90% of them seen once. Details on this clone: Other DNA sequences in this sample translate to the same CDR3.

The V end lost 0 bases, the J end lost 3 bases, and 7 bases lay between the germline ends. CDR3 length equals 13 residues. CDR1 is SGDLS and CDR2 is YYNGEE in the germline V gene. These same records also appear under a second study, on human thymus T cells. Per that study: In thymic and blood repertoires alike, V and J usage looked biased.

This TCR was recovered from a girl under three years old with a congenital heart defect. The chain recombines TRBV9 with TRBJ2-7; a possible D gene is TRBD1 (5 bases). The sequencing input was thymocytes. The CDR3 region is CASSVGGSYEQYF. In DNA form, the CDR3 reads TGTGCCAGCAGCGTAGGGGGCAGCTACGAGCAGTACTTC.